The 29 T cell receptor beta chains presented below share a single source sample, sequenced in a study of cytomegalovirus exposure and HLA in healthy donors. Produced via immunoSEQ multiplex PCR; TCRdb's table is partial and in-frame only. The data contain more than 130,000 clones, roughly 88% of them singletons. Source material: PBMCs. The source is a woman in her late teens or twenties in good health and CMV-seropositive.

This chain links TRBV5-1 with TRBJ2-7; D may be TRBD1 (5 bases). Trimming removed 1 base from V and 6 bases from J, with 11 bases in between. This CDR3 is 13 amino acids long. Germline V gene lookup returns CDR1 SGHRS and CDR2 YFSETQ. The CDR3 DNA reads TGCGCCAGCAGCTTGACAGGAATAGGCGAGCAGTACTTC. Protein sequence: CASSLTGIGEQYF.

The V call is TRBV5-1, the J call TRBJ2-5; tentatively, D is TRBD1 (5 bases). CDR1 is SGHRS and CDR2 is YFSETQ in the germline V gene. The CDR3 runs to 14 residues. V lost 1 base, J lost 5 bases, and 12 bases lay in between. The chain's CDR3 is CASSLQGSRETQYF. CDR3 in DNA: TGCGCCAGCAGCTTGCAGGGTAGTAGGGAGACCCAGTACTTC.

V and J are TRBV21-1 and TRBJ2-7; TRBD2, as called in the table, went unchecked against the DNA. TRBV21-1 is labeled a pseudogene. The CDR3 has 17 amino acids. The CDR3 DNA sequence: TGTGCCAGCAGCCCAAAGACTAGCGGGGGGTTCTCCTACGAGCAGTACTTC. The encoded protein is CASSPKTSGGFSYEQYF.

The V and J genes are TRBV2 and TRBJ1-1; D uncertain. The CDR3 sequence is 14 residues long. Looked up from germline, CDR1 is SNHLY and CDR2 is FYNNEI. V was trimmed by 0 bases and J by 0 bases, leaving 5 bases between them. The CDR3 protein is CASSEALMNTEAFF. The CDR3 DNA reads TGTGCCAGCAGTGAAGCGCTAATGAACACTGAAGCTTTCTTT.

The gene calls are TRBV7-6 and TRBJ1-3; D call uncertain. V lost 3 bases and J lost 4, with 4 bases in between. Germline loops: CDR1 SGHVS, CDR2 FNYEAQ. This CDR3 is built from 12 residues. Here the CDR3 DNA reads TGTGCCAGCAGCTTGAGAGGAAACACCATATATTTT. Residues: CASSLRGNTIYF.

The chain joins TRBV6-6 to TRBJ2-3; 11 bases match TRBD2. This CDR3 is built from 14 residues. V lost 6 bases and J lost 1; bases outside the gene matches: 0. Germline-derived CDR1 and CDR2 are MNHNY and SVGAGI (reference sequence). The CDR3 DNA sequence: TGTGCCAGCAGGACTAGCGGGGGCACAGATACGCAGTATTTT. It encodes CASRTSGGTDTQYF.

The chain recombines TRBV5-1 with TRBJ1-4; a weak D match, TRBD1 (5 bases). The CDR3 spans 17 residues. Germline CDR1 SGHRS, CDR2 YFSETQ. V lost 2 bases, J lost 1 base, and 15 bases lay in between. This CDR3 reads CASSFERDPGTNEKLFF. The CDR3 DNA sequence: TGCGCCAGCAGCTTCGAGCGGGACCCGGGAACTAATGAAAAACTGTTTTTT.

V gene TRBV5-4 combines with J gene TRBJ2-2; 7 positions match TRBD2. Germline CDR1 SGHNT, CDR2 YYREEE (reference sequence). With V trimmed by 7 bases and J by 0 bases, 6 bases remained unmatched. The CDR3 sequence is 15 residues long. CDR3: CASRRGGANTGELFF. CDR3 nucleotide sequence: TGTGCCAGCCGGCGTGGGGGGGCGAACACCGGGGAGCTGTTTTTT.

The chain uses TRBV28 and TRBJ1-1; D gene ambiguous. Germline CDR1 and CDR2: MDHEN and SYDVKM. The CDR3 has 16 residues. With 7 bases removed from V and 3 bases from J, the gap between germline ends came to 21 bases. The CDR3, as DNA: TGTGCCAGCAAACCTGAGGCATCGGGTTGGGACACTGAAGCTTTCTTT. Its translation is CASKPEASGWDTEAFF.

The chain joins TRBV7-6 to TRBJ1-5; 9 bases fit TRBD1. Germline lookup yields CDR1 SGHVS and CDR2 FNYEAQ. Trimming cost V 5 bases and J 7 bases; bases outside gene matches: 6. The CDR3 has 14 residues. CDR3 DNA: TGTGCCAGCAGCCCCCGGACAGGGGAACAGCCCCAGCATTTT. Its translation: CASSPRTGEQPQHF.

The J gene is TRBJ2-5, the V gene TRBV4-1, with a tentative D call TRBD1 (5 bases). CDR1 is MGHRA and CDR2 is YSYEKL in the germline V gene. Trimming cost V 2 bases and J 5 bases, with 18 bases left between them. This CDR3 has 16 residues. CDR3 in amino acids: CASSQYKGFVRETQYF. In DNA, the CDR3 is TGCGCCAGCAGCCAATATAAGGGGTTTGTCCGGGAGACCCAGTACTTC.

The chain recombines TRBV11-2 with TRBJ1-4; no clear D. The CDR3 is made up of 14 amino acids. Between the trimmed V and J ends, which lost 1 base and 8 bases, there was a span of 11 bases. CDR1 SGHAT and CDR2 FQNNGV come from the germline V gene. The CDR3 here is CASSLGAGWEKLFF. The CDR3 nucleotides are TGTGCCAGCAGCTTAGGGGCGGGTTGGGAAAAACTGTTTTTT. Supplemented by reference TRBV11-2 and TRBJ1-4, the full variable domain reads EAGVAQSPRYKIIEKRQSVAFWCNPISGHATLYWYQQILGQGPKLLIQFQNNGVVDDSQLPKDRFSAERLKGVDSTLKIQPAKLEDSAVYLCASSLGAGWEKLFFGSGTQLSVL.

The chain is built from TRBV15 and TRBJ1-5, with 8 bases lining up with TRBD1. This CDR3 spans 15 amino acids. The V and J ends lost 6 bases and 7 bases, in that order; junction bases with no gene match: 11. CDR1 LNHNV and CDR2 YYDKDF come from the germline V gene (reference sequence). CDR3 coding DNA: TGTGCCACCAGTATAGACCAGGGGGCAGGGCAGCCCCAGCATTTT. Its translation is CATSIDQGAGQPQHF.

Only a few counts were recorded for this clone. J is TRBJ1-2 and V is TRBV6-5; 7 nucleotides align to TRBD1. This CDR3 is 13 amino acids long. From germline, CDR1 is MNHEY and CDR2 SVGAGI. J was trimmed by 3 bases and V by 4 bases; bases with no gene match: 2. CDR3 loop: CASSSTGDYGYTF. CDR3 coding DNA: TGTGCCAGCAGTTCCACAGGGGACTATGGCTACACCTTC.

V and J are TRBV5-1 and TRBJ1-1; D is unclear. CDR1 is SGHRS, CDR2 YFSETQ, per germline. Deletions cut 3 bases from V and 0 bases from J, with 9 bases between. CDR3 length: 14 residues. This chain's CDR3 is CASSYESLNTEAFF. DNA of the CDR3: TGCGCCAGCAGCTACGAGTCACTGAACACTGAAGCTTTCTTT.

This chain connects TRBV7-2 to TRBJ1-4; D unresolved. The V and J ends lost 5 bases and 7 bases respectively, with 20 bases between them. This CDR3 has 16 residues. Germline CDR1 SGHTA, CDR2 FQGNSA. The DNA for the CDR3 is TGTGCCAGCAGCCTCAGATACTCCACTCGCGGTGAAAAACTGTTTTTT. Encoded protein: CASSLRYSTRGEKLFF.

In regard to this clone: The final CDR3 position lacks the conserved phenylalanine or tryptophan, pointing to a likely read error. The DNA is omitted, as the CDR3 cannot be located on it reliably, and the CDR3 follows TCRdb's listing. The chain has TRBV12-2 and TRBJ2-4; the DNA was not compared with TRBD2, the D call given in the table. TRBV12-2 is given as a pseudogene. The CDR3 extends over 13 residues, inclusive of both ends. The CDR3 sequence: CASRSSPAGVVSY.

V is TRBV6-5 and J is TRBJ2-3; 7 positions agree with TRBD2. This CDR3 is 15 amino acids long. CDR1 is MNHEY, CDR2 SVGAGI, per germline. J was trimmed by 7 bases and V by 2 bases; bases with no gene match: 9. DNA of the CDR3: TGTGCCAGCAGTTACGTTGGCGGGAGAGGGTATACGCAGTATTTT. It encodes CASSYVGGRGYTQYF.

V gene TRBV10-3 combines with J gene TRBJ2-6, with D possibly being TRBD1 (6 bases). CDR1 is ENHRY, CDR2 SYGVKD, per germline. This CDR3 is 16 amino acids long. V was clipped by 4 bases and J by 2 bases, with 12 bases between them. This CDR3 reads CAISGGTLAGANVLTF. The CDR3 region has the DNA TGTGCCATCAGTGGGGGGACACTAGCTGGGGCCAACGTCCTGACTTTC.

The genes are TRBV7-9 and TRBJ2-7, with D perhaps matching TRBD1 (5 bases). Trimming removed 2 bases from V and 2 bases from J, with 7 bases in between. CDR3 length: 13 amino acids. Germline lookup yields CDR1 SEHNR and CDR2 FQNEAQ (reference sequence). CDR3 sequence: CASSLQGTYEQYF. For the CDR3, the DNA is TGTGCCAGCAGCTTACAGGGAACCTACGAGCAGTACTTC.

The V and J genes are TRBV28 and TRBJ1-2; unclear D gene. CDR3 size: 14 residues. V lost 5 bases to trimming and J lost 4 bases, with 14 bases between them. Germline loops: CDR1 MDHEN, CDR2 SYDVKM. DNA of the CDR3: TGTGCCAGCAGTGTCCCAACAGAGAGCTATGGCTACACCTTC. This codes for CASSVPTESYGYTF.

This clone was seen once. The chain couples TRBV9 to TRBJ1-4; 8 bases fit TRBD1. The CDR3 length is 17 residues. Unmatched junction bases numbered 16, after V lost 4 bases and J lost 8 bases. The germline V gene encodes CDR1 SGDLS and CDR2 YYNGEE. Here the CDR3 DNA reads TGTGCCAGCAGCTCCTTCTCAACCGGGACAGGCGTAGAAAAACTGTTTTTT. Its protein product is CASSSFSTGTGVEKLFF.

The chain joins TRBV29-1 to TRBJ2-1; maybe TRBD1 (5 bases). Germline loops: CDR1 SQVTM, CDR2 ANQGSEA. Trimming shortened V by 7 bases and J by 5 bases, and 18 bases separated the two germline ends. CDR3 length: 14 amino acids. CDR3 residues: CSGKRSPRDNEQFF. The CDR3, as DNA: TGCAGCGGAAAACGGAGTCCCAGGGACAATGAGCAGTTCTTC.

The gene calls are TRBV5-1 and TRBJ1-6; no clear D gene. Germline CDR1 and CDR2: SGHRS and YFSETQ. V was pared by 0 bases and J by 10 bases, with 14 bases between. The CDR3 extends over 15 amino acids. CDR3 sequence: CASSLAGLLESPLHF. Written as DNA, the CDR3 is TGCGCCAGCAGCTTGGCCGGTCTGCTCGAATCACCCCTCCACTTT.

This sequence joins TRBV2 and TRBJ2-5, with 10 bases that match TRBD2. V was clipped by 5 bases and J by 4 bases; unmatched bases: 13. Germline assignment: CDR1 SNHLY and CDR2 FYNNEI. CDR3 length equals 17 residues. The CDR3, as DNA: TGTGCCAGCAGTATGACTCCTAGCGGGAGACTAGTAGAGACCCAGTACTTC. Amino acid sequence: CASSMTPSGRLVETQYF.

V and J are TRBV7-9 and TRBJ2-5; D gene uncertain. Per germline, CDR1 SEHNR and CDR2 FQNEAQ (reference sequence). The germline V and J ends were trimmed by 5 bases and 5 bases, with 9 bases remaining between them. This CDR3 region has 12 residues. CDR3 loop: CASSPLGETQYF. CDR3 coding DNA: TGTGCCAGCAGCCCCCTGGGCGAGACCCAGTACTTC.

This chain joins TRBV10-3 and TRBJ1-4, with TRBD1 identical over 7 bases. The CDR3 spans 14 residues. The junction had 8 bases not matched to a gene; V was cut back by 5 bases and J by 8 bases. Germline values: CDR1 ENHRY, CDR2 SYGVKD. The DNA of the CDR3 is TGTGCCATCAGTAAACAGGGGTTTGGCGAAAAACTGTTTTTT. It yields the protein CAISKQGFGEKLFF.

V usage is TRBV5-6 and J usage is TRBJ1-5, with D possibly TRBD1 on 6 matching bases. The CDR3 sequence is 17 residues long. V shed 0 bases and J shed 0 bases, with 13 bases lying between them. Germline V gene data show CDR1 as SGHDT and CDR2 as YYEEEE. This CDR3 reads CASSLGTGGRSNQPQHF. Here the CDR3 DNA reads TGTGCCAGCAGCTTGGGGACGGGGGGCCGTAGCAATCAGCCCCAGCATTTT.

This rearrangement joins TRBV10-3 to TRBJ2-3, with 10 bases aligning to TRBD1. Germline lookup yields CDR1 ENHRY and CDR2 SYGVKD. The junction had 4 bases not matched to a gene; V was cut back by 6 bases and J by 1 base. The CDR3 length is 15 residues. This CDR3 is CAISTGTGGTDTQYF. CDR3 DNA sequence: TGTGCCATCAGCACCGGGACAGGGGGCACAGATACGCAGTATTTT.